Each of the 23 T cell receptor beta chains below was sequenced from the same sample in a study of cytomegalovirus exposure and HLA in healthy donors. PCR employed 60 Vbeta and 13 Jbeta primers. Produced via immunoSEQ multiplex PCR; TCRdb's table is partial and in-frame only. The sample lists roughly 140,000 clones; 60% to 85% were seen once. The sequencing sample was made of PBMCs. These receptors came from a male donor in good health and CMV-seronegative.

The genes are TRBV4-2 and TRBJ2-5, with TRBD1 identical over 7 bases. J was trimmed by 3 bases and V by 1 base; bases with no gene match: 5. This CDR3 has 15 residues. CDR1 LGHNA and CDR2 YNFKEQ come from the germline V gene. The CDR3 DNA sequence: TGTGCCAGCAGCCAAGTCGGTACAGGGGAAGAGACCCAGTACTTC. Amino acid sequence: CASSQVGTGEETQYF.

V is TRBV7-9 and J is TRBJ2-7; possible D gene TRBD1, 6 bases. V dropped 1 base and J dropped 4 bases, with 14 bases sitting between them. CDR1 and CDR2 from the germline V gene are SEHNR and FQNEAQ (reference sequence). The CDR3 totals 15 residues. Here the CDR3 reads CASSLGAGESYEQYF. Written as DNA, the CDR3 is TGTGCCAGCAGCTTAGGGGCAGGGGAGAGTTACGAGCAGTACTTC.

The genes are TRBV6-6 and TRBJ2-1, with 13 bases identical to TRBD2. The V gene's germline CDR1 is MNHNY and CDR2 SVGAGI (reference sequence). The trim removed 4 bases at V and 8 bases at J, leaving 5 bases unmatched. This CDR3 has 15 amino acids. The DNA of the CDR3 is TGTGCCAGCAGTTCCGGACTAGCGGGAGTAGATGAGCAGTTCTTC. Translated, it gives CASSSGLAGVDEQFF.

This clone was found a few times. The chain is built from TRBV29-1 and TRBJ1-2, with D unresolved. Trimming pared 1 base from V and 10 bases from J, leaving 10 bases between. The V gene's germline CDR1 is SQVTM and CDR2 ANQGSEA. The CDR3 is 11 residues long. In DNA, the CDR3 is TGCAGCGTTGAAGTCGGGTCTATCTACACCTTC. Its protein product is CSVEVGSIYTF.

For the CDR3, the DNA is TGCGCCAGCAGCCCAGGACTAGCGGGAGGGCCCGGGGAGCTGTTTTTT. Its protein product is CASSPGLAGGPGELFF. The J gene is TRBJ2-2, the V gene TRBV4-1, with TRBD2 identical over 15 bases. The V and J ends lost 4 bases and 6 bases, in that order; junction bases with no gene match: 3. Germline V gene lookup returns CDR1 MGHRA and CDR2 YSYEKL. This CDR3 contains 16 residues.

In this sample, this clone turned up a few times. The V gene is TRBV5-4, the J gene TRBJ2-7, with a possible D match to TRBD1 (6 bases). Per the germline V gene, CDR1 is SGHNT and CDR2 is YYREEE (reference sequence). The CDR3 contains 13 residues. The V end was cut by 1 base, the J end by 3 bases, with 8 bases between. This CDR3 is CASSLPQGYEQYF. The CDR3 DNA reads TGTGCCAGCAGCTTGCCACAGGGCTACGAGCAGTACTTC.

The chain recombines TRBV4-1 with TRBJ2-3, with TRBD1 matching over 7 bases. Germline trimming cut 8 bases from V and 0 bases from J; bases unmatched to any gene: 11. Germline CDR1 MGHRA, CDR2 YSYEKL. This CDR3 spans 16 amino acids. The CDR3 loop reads CASPQGTSTSTDTQYF. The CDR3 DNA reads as TGCGCCAGCCCACAGGGGACAAGCACTAGCACAGATACGCAGTATTTT.

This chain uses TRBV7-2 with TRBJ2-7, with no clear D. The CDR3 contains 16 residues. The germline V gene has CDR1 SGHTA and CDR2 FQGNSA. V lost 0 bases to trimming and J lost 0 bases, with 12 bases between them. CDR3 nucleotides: TGTGCCAGCAGCTTAGCGACTGGGTACGGCTCCTACGAGCAGTACTTC. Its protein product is CASSLATGYGSYEQYF.

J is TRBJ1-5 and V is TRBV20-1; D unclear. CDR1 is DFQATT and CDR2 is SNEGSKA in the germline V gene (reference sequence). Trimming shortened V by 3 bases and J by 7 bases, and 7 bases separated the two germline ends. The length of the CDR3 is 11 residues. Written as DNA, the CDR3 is TGCAGTGCTAGCGCGGGGCAGCCCCAGCATTTT. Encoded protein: CSASAGQPQHF.

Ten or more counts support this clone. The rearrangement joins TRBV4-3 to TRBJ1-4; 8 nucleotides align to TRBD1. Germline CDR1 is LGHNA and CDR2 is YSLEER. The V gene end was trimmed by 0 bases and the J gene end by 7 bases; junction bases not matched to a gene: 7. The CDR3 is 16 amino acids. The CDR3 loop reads CASSQDDRQGSEKLFF. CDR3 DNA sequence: TGCGCCAGCAGCCAAGACGACCGACAGGGGTCTGAAAAACTGTTTTTT.

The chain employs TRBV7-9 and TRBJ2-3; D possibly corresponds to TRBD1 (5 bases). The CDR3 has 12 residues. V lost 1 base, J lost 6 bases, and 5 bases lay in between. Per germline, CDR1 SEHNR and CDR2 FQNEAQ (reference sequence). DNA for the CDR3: TGTGCCAGCAGCTTAGAGGGGGATACGCAGTATTTT. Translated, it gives CASSLEGDTQYF.

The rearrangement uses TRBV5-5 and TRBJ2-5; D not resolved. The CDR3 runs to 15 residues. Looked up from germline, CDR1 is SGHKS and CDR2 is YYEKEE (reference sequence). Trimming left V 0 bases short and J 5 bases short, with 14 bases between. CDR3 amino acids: CASSLGDLTQETQYF. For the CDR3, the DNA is TGTGCCAGCAGCTTGGGAGACTTAACCCAGGAGACCCAGTACTTC.

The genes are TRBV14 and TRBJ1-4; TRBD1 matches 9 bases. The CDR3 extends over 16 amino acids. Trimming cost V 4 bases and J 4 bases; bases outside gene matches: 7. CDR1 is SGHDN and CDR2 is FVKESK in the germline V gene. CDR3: CASSPTGTGLNEKLFF. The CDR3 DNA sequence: TGTGCCAGCAGCCCCACCGGGACAGGGCTTAATGAAAAACTGTTTTTT.

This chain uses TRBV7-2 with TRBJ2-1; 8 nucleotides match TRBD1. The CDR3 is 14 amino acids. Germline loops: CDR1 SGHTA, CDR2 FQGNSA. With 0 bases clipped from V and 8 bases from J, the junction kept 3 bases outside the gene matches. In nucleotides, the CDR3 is TGTGCCAGCAGCTTAGCGACAGGGGTTCATGAGCAGTTCTTC. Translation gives CASSLATGVHEQFF.

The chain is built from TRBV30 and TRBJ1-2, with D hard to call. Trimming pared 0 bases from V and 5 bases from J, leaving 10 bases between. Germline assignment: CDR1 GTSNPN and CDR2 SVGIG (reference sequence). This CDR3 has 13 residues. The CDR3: CAWSVTGLYGYTF. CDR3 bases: TGTGCCTGGAGTGTAACTGGGCTGTATGGCTACACCTTC.

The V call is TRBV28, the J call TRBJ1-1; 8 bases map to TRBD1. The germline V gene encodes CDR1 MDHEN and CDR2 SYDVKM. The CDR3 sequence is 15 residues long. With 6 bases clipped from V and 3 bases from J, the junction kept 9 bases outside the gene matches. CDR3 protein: CASRPGGVGDTEAFF. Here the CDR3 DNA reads TGTGCCAGCAGGCCAGGGGGCGTCGGGGACACTGAAGCTTTCTTT.

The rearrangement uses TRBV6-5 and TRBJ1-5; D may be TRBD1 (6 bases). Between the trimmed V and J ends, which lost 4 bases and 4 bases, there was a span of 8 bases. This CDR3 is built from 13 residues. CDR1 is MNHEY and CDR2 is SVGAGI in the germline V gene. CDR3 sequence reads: CASSSGQNQPQHF. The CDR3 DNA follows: TGTGCCAGCAGTTCCGGACAGAATCAGCCCCAGCATTTT.

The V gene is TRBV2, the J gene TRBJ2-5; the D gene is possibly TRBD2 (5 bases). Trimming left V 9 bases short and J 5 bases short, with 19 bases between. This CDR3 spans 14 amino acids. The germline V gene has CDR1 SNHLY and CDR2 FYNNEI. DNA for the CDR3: TGTGCCAGACCTGGCCCCGGCGGGTCGGAGACCCAGTACTTC. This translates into CARPGPGGSETQYF.

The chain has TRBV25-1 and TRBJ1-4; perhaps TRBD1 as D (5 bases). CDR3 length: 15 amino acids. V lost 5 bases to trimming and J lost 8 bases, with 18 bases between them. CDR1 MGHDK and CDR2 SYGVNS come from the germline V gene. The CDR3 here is CASSFRGAGGEKLFF. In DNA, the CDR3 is TGTGCCAGCAGTTTCCGCGGCGCTGGGGGGGAAAAACTGTTTTTT.

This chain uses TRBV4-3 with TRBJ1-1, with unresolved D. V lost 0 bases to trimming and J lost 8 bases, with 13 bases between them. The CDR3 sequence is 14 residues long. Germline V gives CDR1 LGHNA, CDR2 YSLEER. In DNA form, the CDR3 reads TGCGCCAGCAGCCAAGAGGTTTTCGCGGCAGAAGCTTTCTTT. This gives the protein CASSQEVFAAEAFF.

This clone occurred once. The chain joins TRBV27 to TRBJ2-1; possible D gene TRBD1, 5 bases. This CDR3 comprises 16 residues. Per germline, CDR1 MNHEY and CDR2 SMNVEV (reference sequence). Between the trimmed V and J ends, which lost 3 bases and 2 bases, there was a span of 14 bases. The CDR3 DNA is TGTGCCAGCAGTTTGACAGAGCTCAATCCCTACAATGAGCAGTTCTTC. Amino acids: CASSLTELNPYNEQFF.

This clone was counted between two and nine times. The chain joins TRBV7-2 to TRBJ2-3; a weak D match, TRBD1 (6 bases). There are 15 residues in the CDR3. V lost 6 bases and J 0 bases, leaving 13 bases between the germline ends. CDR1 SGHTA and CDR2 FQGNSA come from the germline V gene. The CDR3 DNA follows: TGTGCCAGCAGTTTACAGGGTTCTAGCACAGATACGCAGTATTTT. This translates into CASSLQGSSTDTQYF.

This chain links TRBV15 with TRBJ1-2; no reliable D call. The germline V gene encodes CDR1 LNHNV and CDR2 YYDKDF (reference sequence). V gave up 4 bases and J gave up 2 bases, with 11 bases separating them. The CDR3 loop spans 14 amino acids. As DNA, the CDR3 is TGTGCCACCAGCACGGTCAGGTCCAACTATGGCTACACCTTC. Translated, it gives CATSTVRSNYGYTF. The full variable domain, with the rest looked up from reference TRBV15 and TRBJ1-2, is DAMVIQNPRYQVTQFGKPVTLSCSQTLNHNVMYWYQQKSSQAPKLLFHYYDKDFNNEADTPDNFQSRRPNTSFCFLDIRSPGLGDTAMYLCATSTVRSNYGYTFGSGTRLTVV.